Reported below is one TCR beta chain. The target antigen is unknown. The CDR3 consists of 13 residues. Unmatched junction bases numbered 2, after V lost 3 bases and J lost 1 base. Germline-derived CDR1 and CDR2 are GTSNPN and SVGIG (reference sequence). The data stem from a study of spatial heterogeneity in lung cancer. Study details: Alpha-chain detections were consistently fewer than beta-chain detections among the sequences. The average count in raw reads for each unique TCR and UMI combination exceeded 9.5 appearances.

General observations from the study: Whereas they appeared in blood less at follow-up, ubiquitous expanded tumor TCRs appeared there more at resection.

TCRdb re-derived calls from the 5' RACE reads in MiXCR, one entry per CDR3 protein. Of some 10,000 distinct CDR3 sequences in the sample, about 8.6% were seen once. The time point is: sample taken at primary tumor resection. No cell sorting; template was whole RNA from tumor, lung tissue or PBMC. Untreated early-stage non-small cell lung cancer patients, over 55 in total, were the donors. The rearrangement uses TRBV30 and TRBJ1-1, with TRBD1 matching over 7 bases. The origin of this receptor is a male donor with early-stage non-small cell lung cancer. Sequenced material: PBMCs, taken at surgery. CDR3: CAWRQGWNTEAFF. The CDR3 nucleotides are TGTGCCTGGAGACAGGGGTGGAACACTGAAGCTTTCTTT. The complete variable domain, with remaining parts taken from reference TRBV30 and TRBJ1-1, reads SQTIHQWPATLVQPVGSPLSLECTVEGTSNPNLYWYRQAAGRGLQLLFYSVGIGQISSEVPQNLSASRPQDRQFILSSKKLLLSDSGFYLCAWRQGWNTEAFFGQGTRLTVV.